The entry below gives a single TCR beta chain sequence along with its context. Assay used: immunoSEQ multiplex PCR; TCRdb lists only in-frame clones, some missing. This table holds around 150,000 clones, 85% to 90% found once. The sample originates from a study of blood T cell repertoires in COVID-19. Study-wide context: T cells, B-cell-depleted T cells, or PBMCs provided the cDNA or gDNA that served as material.

The V gene end was trimmed by 6 bases and the J gene end by 5 bases; junction bases not matched to a gene: 4. CDR1 and CDR2 (germline): LNHDA, SQIVND (reference sequence). The CDR3 is 14 residues long. The clonotype comes from a man aged 50-59 years with active or convalescent COVID-19. The chain links TRBV19 to TRBJ2-5; 12 nucleotides align to TRBD1. The source material was peripheral blood. CDR3 sequence reads: CASSGTGGWETQYF. The DNA for the CDR3 is TGTGCCAGTAGCGGGACAGGGGGCTGGGAGACCCAGTACTTC.